One sample yielded the 18 T cell receptor beta chains listed below, sequenced in a study of blood T cells in healthy people across ages. The second PCR ran roughly 6 to 11 cycles with a sample-barcoded 5' primer and J-beta primers. TCRdb re-derived calls from the 5' RACE reads in MiXCR, one entry per CDR3 protein. The data show approximately 1,000,000 distinct CDR3 sequences, with less than 45% seen just once and under 15% held by the top ten. The sequenced sample consisted of blood. The receptors were gathered from a man aged 18 to 35 in good health.

The chain joins TRBV20-1 to TRBJ1-6, with TRBD1 matching 8 bases. J was trimmed by 6 bases and V by 0 bases; bases with no gene match: 4. The CDR3 is made up of 15 amino acids. CDR1 is DFQATT and CDR2 is SNEGSKA in the germline V gene (reference sequence). CDR3 loop: CSARDQGASNSPLHF. The CDR3 coding sequence is TGCAGTGCTAGAGACCAGGGGGCGAGTAATTCACCCCTCCACTTT.

This clonotype came up a few times. In DNA, the CDR3 is TGCGCCAGCAGTGAGCCAGGGACCGGCGGTGAGCAGTTCTTC. Translating it yields CASSEPGTGGEQFF. J is TRBJ2-1 and V is TRBV10-2, with D tentatively TRBD1 or TRBD2 (5 bases each). This CDR3 is 14 amino acids long. V was clipped by 2 bases and J by 9 bases, with 14 bases between them. Germline lookup yields CDR1 WSHSY and CDR2 SAAADI.

The count of this clonotype is one. Since a much larger clone is just one base distant, this may be a read error. V usage is TRBV24-1 and J usage is TRBJ2-3; D gene ambiguous. The CDR3 spans 11 residues. Germline loops: CDR1 KGHDR, CDR2 SFDVKD. The CDR3 protein is CATNDGDTQYF. CDR3 coding DNA: TGTGCCACCAATGATGGAGATACGCAGTATTTT.

Worth noting for this clonotype: Germline and junction disagree at one end, which may indicate a read error. The chain couples TRBV10-3 to TRBJ1-4; the D is unclear. Germline values: CDR1 ENHRY, CDR2 SYGVKD. The CDR3 length is 14 residues. The CDR3 DNA sequence: TGTGCCATCAGTGACTCAGCGTCTAATAAAAAACTGTTTTTT. This translates into CAISDSASNKKLFF.

The gene calls are TRBV12-5 and TRBJ1-5; maybe TRBD1 (6 bases). There are 13 residues in the CDR3. V lost 6 bases and J 7 bases, leaving 13 bases between the germline ends. CDR1 LGHNT and CDR2 FRNRAP come from the germline V gene. The CDR3 spells CASGRQDGQPQHF. The DNA of the CDR3 is TGTGCTAGTGGCCGACAGGATGGCCAGCCCCAGCATTTT.

The chain is built from TRBV9 and TRBJ2-2; D call uncertain. Germline V gene data show CDR1 as SGDLS and CDR2 as YYNGEE. V lost 0 bases to trimming and J lost 6 bases, with 9 bases between them. The CDR3 sequence is 14 residues long. This chain's CDR3 is CASSVASRAGELFF. CDR3 nucleotide sequence: TGTGCCAGCAGCGTAGCTAGTAGGGCCGGGGAGCTGTTTTTT.

Worth noting for this clonotype: This clone may be a read error of a much larger clone one base away. The rearrangement joins TRBV27 to TRBJ1-5; D gene unclear. Per germline, CDR1 MNHEY and CDR2 SMNVEV (reference sequence). The CDR3 runs to 13 residues. CDR3 nucleotides: TGTGCCAGCAATTTAAGCGAGAATCAGCCCCAGCATTTT. Protein: CASNLSENQPQHF.

This rearrangement joins TRBV6-2 or TRBV6-3 to TRBJ1-2; D is uncertain. V lost 6 bases and J lost 0, with 20 bases in between. CDR3 length equals 17 residues. Germline V gene sequence: CDR1 MNHEY, CDR2 SVGEGT. This CDR3 is CASSLRTGYFTNYGYTF. CDR3 nucleotides: TGTGCCAGCAGCCTTAGGACGGGATACTTTACTAACTATGGCTACACCTTC.

This chain connects TRBV6-2 or TRBV6-3 to TRBJ2-5, with 7 positions matching TRBD2. Germline lookup yields CDR1 MNHEY and CDR2 SVGEGT. CDR3 size: 16 residues. Germline trimming cut 2 bases from V and 2 bases from J; bases unmatched to any gene: 8. CDR3 DNA: TGTGCCAGCAGTTACGTCAAGCGGGGAGGGCAAGAGACCCAGTACTTC. Protein sequence: CASSYVKRGGQETQYF.

V is TRBV27 and J is TRBJ2-7; 9 positions match TRBD1. The CDR3 extends over 14 amino acids. The V segment lost 3 bases and the J segment 10 bases; nucleotides outside the gene matches: 10. In germline, CDR1 is MNHEY, CDR2 SMNVEV (reference sequence). CDR3 bases: TGTGCCAGCAGTTTCCGGACAGGGGAGGTCACTCAGTACTTC. This sequence encodes CASSFRTGEVTQYF.

The chain is built from TRBV20-1 and TRBJ1-2; D perhaps matches TRBD1 (6 bases). The V and J ends lost 3 bases and 7 bases respectively, with 18 bases between them. The CDR3 is 14 amino acids. Germline V CDR1 and CDR2: DFQATT, SNEGSKA (reference sequence). CDR3 in DNA: TGCAGTGCTAGCCCCGGGACACAAGGAAGTGGCTACACCTTC. Its translation: CSASPGTQGSGYTF.

Concerning this clonotype: No conserved phenylalanine or tryptophan is present at the end of the CDR3, so a read error is the likely explanation. The chain uses TRBV5-1 and TRBJ1-1; TRBD1 agrees at 10 bases. The CDR3 totals 15 residues. V lost 3 bases, J lost 5 bases, and 7 bases stayed unmatched. Germline CDR1 and CDR2: SGHRS and YFSETQ. CDR3 DNA sequence: TGCGCCAGCAGCTCCTCGACAGGGGGCGGGACTGAAGCTTTCTCT. Amino acid sequence: CASSSSTGGGTEAFS.

On this clonotype itself: The junction departs from the called germline gene at one end, perhaps through a read error. The chain uses TRBV2 and TRBJ2-3, with D perhaps matching TRBD2 (5 bases). Germline CDR1 and CDR2: SNHLY and FYNNEI. The CDR3 extends over 15 amino acids. CDR3 sequence (DNA): TGCGCCAGCAGTGAACTAGGAACCCCCGCAGATACGCAGTATTTT. Translating it yields CASSELGTPADTQYF.

This clonotype occurred a few times. This chain joins TRBV7-2 and TRBJ2-7; D is perhaps TRBD1 or TRBD2 (5 bases each). Germline V gene sequence: CDR1 SGHTA, CDR2 FQGNSA. The CDR3 contains 15 residues. V lost 5 bases and J lost 0, with 14 bases in between. This CDR3 is CASSPTGRSSYEQYF. DNA for the CDR3: TGTGCCAGCAGCCCCACGGGACGCTCCTCCTACGAGCAGTACTTC. The variable domain in full, with the rest retrieved from reference TRBV7-2 and TRBJ2-7, is GAGVSQSPSNKVTEKGKDVELRCDPISGHTALYWYRQSLGQGLEFLIYFQGNSAPDKSGLPSDRFSAERTGGSVSTLTIQRTQQEDSAVYLCASSPTGRSSYEQYFGPGTRLTVT.

This sequence joins TRBV13 and TRBJ1-6, with D possibly TRBD1 on 6 matching bases. Germline CDR1 and CDR2: PRHDT and FYEKMQ (reference sequence). The V end lost 5 bases, the J end lost 7 bases, and 15 bases lay between the germline ends. CDR3 length: 15 residues. As DNA, the CDR3 is TGTGCCAGCAGCCCCCGAGGGGGATCGAATTCACCCCTCCACTTT. Its translation is CASSPRGGSNSPLHF.

The chain's CDR3 is CSASGESETQYF. For the CDR3, the DNA is TGCAGTGCTAGTGGTGAATCAGAGACCCAGTACTTC. The chain carries TRBV20-1 and TRBJ2-4; D gene unclear. The J call is in doubt because the DNA end fits TRBJ2-5 better. This CDR3 has 12 amino acids. Germline V gives CDR1 DFQATT, CDR2 SNEGSKA (reference sequence).

V and J are TRBV24-1 and TRBJ2-1; a weak D match, TRBD1 (5 bases). CDR1 KGHDR and CDR2 SFDVKD come from the germline V gene. There are 15 residues in the CDR3. Deletions cut 5 bases from V and 8 bases from J, with 18 bases between. Here the CDR3 DNA reads TGTGCCACCAGTGCCCTAGGTCCCCAGGGTGATGAGCAGTTCTTC. This encodes CATSALGPQGDEQFF.

This chain links TRBV20-1 with TRBJ2-7; unclear D gene. CDR1 DFQATT and CDR2 SNEGSKA come from the germline V gene (reference sequence). The CDR3 has 11 amino acids. The V end lost 2 bases, the J end lost 6 bases, and 8 bases lay between the germline ends. The CDR3 spells CSARLGREQYF. The CDR3 region has the DNA TGCAGTGCTAGACTAGGGCGCGAGCAGTACTTC.